A single sample gave rise to the 29 T cell receptor beta chains below, sequenced in a study of T cell responses to AZD1222 COVID-19 vaccine. Sequenced by immunoSEQ multiplex PCR; TCRdb stores in-frame clones only, minus some. The sample holds under 150,000 clones; 88% are singletons and the top ten take roughly 6.7%. Sequencing was performed on peripheral blood, taken 28 days after the second AZD1222 dose. These receptors came from an adult who received the AZD1222 COVID-19 vaccine.

This chain joins TRBV18 and TRBJ1-1; D remains ambiguous. V was shortened by 4 bases and J by 2 bases, with 11 bases between the two germline ends. CDR1 is KGHSH, CDR2 LQKENI, per germline. The CDR3 consists of 14 residues. In DNA, the CDR3 is TGTGCCAGCTCACTAAACCGATTTAACACTGAAGCTTTCTTT. Translated: CASSLNRFNTEAFF.

CDR3 DNA: TGTGCCAGCAGCTATCAGGGGTCAGGGGAAAAACTGTTTTTT. Its translation is CASSYQGSGEKLFF. This chain links TRBV7-2 with TRBJ1-4; TRBD1 is a possible D gene (6 bases). The CDR3 is 14 residues long. With 4 bases removed from V and 8 bases from J, the gap between germline ends came to 14 bases. Germline CDR1 and CDR2: SGHTA and FQGNSA.

The gene calls are TRBV28 and TRBJ1-3; tentative D call: TRBD1 (6 bases). V was cut by 3 bases and J by 0 bases, with 12 bases left in between. The germline V gene encodes CDR1 MDHEN and CDR2 SYDVKM. CDR3 length: 16 residues. The DNA for the CDR3 is TGTGCCAGCAGTTTGGGGGCTTGGTACTCTGGAAACACCATATATTTT. Translated: CASSLGAWYSGNTIYF.

This chain joins TRBV4-2 and TRBJ2-2; either TRBD1 or TRBD2 may supply D (5 bases each). Trimming removed 4 bases at V and 0 bases at J, with 9 bases between. In germline, CDR1 is LGHNA, CDR2 YNFKEQ. This CDR3 has 15 amino acids. DNA of the CDR3: TGTGCCAGCAGCCCCAGGGAGACGAACACCGGGGAGCTGTTTTTT. Translation: CASSPRETNTGELFF.

V gene TRBV20-1 combines with J gene TRBJ2-3; 7 nucleotides agree with TRBD2. This CDR3 is 15 amino acids long. With V trimmed by 3 bases and J by 2 bases, 8 bases remained unmatched. Germline V gene data show CDR1 as DFQATT and CDR2 as SNEGSKA (reference sequence). The CDR3 nucleotides read TGCAGTGCTAGTGCGGGACTACCCAACACAGATACGCAGTATTTT. The encoded protein is CSASAGLPNTDTQYF.

This clone was seen more than once but under ten times. This chain uses TRBV5-1 with TRBJ1-2; tentative D call: TRBD1 (5 bases). CDR1 SGHRS and CDR2 YFSETQ come from the germline V gene. The CDR3 contains 15 residues. V dropped 0 bases and J dropped 0 bases, with 9 bases sitting between them. As DNA, the CDR3 is TGCGCCAGCAGCTTGGACAGGATAACTAACTATGGCTACACCTTC. Translating gives CASSLDRITNYGYTF.

The chain employs TRBV5-6 and TRBJ2-5, with D tentatively TRBD2 (6 bases). The CDR3 is made up of 15 amino acids. From germline, CDR1 is SGHDT and CDR2 YYEEEE. V dropped 4 bases and J dropped 2 bases, with 15 bases sitting between them. In DNA, the CDR3 is TGTGCCAGCAGCCCAGGAGGGCAGTCACAAGAGACCCAGTACTTC. It is translated as CASSPGGQSQETQYF.

The V gene is TRBV29-1, the J gene TRBJ2-5; TRBD1 is a possible D gene (6 bases). Germline V gene data show CDR1 as SQVTM and CDR2 as ANQGSEA. The CDR3 is made up of 12 amino acids. Trimming took off 6 bases at V and 5 bases at J, with 13 bases between the two ends. The CDR3 region has the DNA TGCAGCGTACACAGGGAAGGTGAGACCCAGTACTTC. Protein product: CSVHREGETQYF.

V gene TRBV7-3 combines with J gene TRBJ2-3; maybe TRBD2 (5 bases). Germline lookup yields CDR1 SGHTA and CDR2 FQGTGA. V was cut by 1 base and J by 3 bases, with 20 bases left in between. The CDR3 consists of 18 residues. The CDR3 reads CASSLNPPAGGLTDTQYF. CDR3 DNA sequence: TGTGCCAGCAGCTTAAACCCTCCGGCGGGCGGGTTGACAGATACGCAGTATTTT.

The CDR3 region has the DNA TGTGCCAGCAGTGAAGGGTACCCCGGGGCCGGGGAGCTGTTTTTT. It encodes CASSEGYPGAGELFF. The gene calls are TRBV2 and TRBJ2-2; TRBD2 might be the D (5 bases). Trimming took 1 base from V and 6 from J, leaving 12 bases between them. CDR3 size: 15 residues. CDR1 is SNHLY and CDR2 is FYNNEI in the germline V gene. The variable domain in full, with the rest retrieved from reference TRBV2 and TRBJ2-2, is EPEVTQTPSHQVTQMGQEVILRCVPISNHLYFYWYRQILGQKVEFLVSFYNNEISEKSEIFDDQFSVERPDGSNFTLKIRSTKLEDSAMYFCASSEGYPGAGELFFGEGSRLTVL.

This clone has a single count. The chain employs TRBV19 and TRBJ2-7; no reliable D call. The ends were cut back, 3 bases at V and 3 bases at J, with 6 bases in the middle. CDR1 and CDR2 from the germline V gene are LNHDA and SQIVND (reference sequence). This CDR3 spans 12 amino acids. The CDR3 DNA reads as TGTGCCAGTAGTATGAACAGCTACGAGCAGTACTTC. The encoded protein is CASSMNSYEQYF.

The CDR3, as DNA: TGTGCCAGTCAAAACAGGAGACTGGCGAACACCGGGGAGCTGTTTTTT. It specifies CASQNRRLANTGELFF. The chain couples TRBV19 to TRBJ2-2, with D possibly being TRBD1 (5 bases). Germline CDR1 and CDR2: LNHDA and SQIVND (reference sequence). There are 16 residues in the CDR3. Trimming pared 8 bases from V and 0 bases from J, leaving 16 bases between.

This clone was observed a single time. The chain couples TRBV12-3 or TRBV12-4 to TRBJ2-4, with D uncertain. The CDR3 is 13 residues long. Trimming took off 3 bases at V and 4 bases at J, with 7 bases between the two ends. The CDR3 sequence: CASSLGGKNIQYF. For the CDR3, the DNA is TGTGCCAGCAGTTTGGGTGGGAAAAACATTCAGTACTTC.

This sequence joins TRBV7-9 and TRBJ2-3; D is unclear. CDR3 length: 15 amino acids. Germline V gives CDR1 SEHNR, CDR2 FQNEAQ (reference sequence). V was pared by 5 bases and J by 0 bases, with 12 bases between. The CDR3 region has the DNA TGTGCCAGCAGCCCCGCCGGGTTTAGCACAGATACGCAGTATTTT. Translated, it gives CASSPAGFSTDTQYF.

This chain's CDR3 is CASSLGRGPQETQYF. The CDR3 DNA follows: TGCGCCAGCAGCTTGGGGCGGGGGCCCCAAGAGACCCAGTACTTC. The gene calls are TRBV5-1 and TRBJ2-5, with D perhaps TRBD2 (7 bases). Deletions cut 0 bases from V and 1 base from J, with 10 bases between. The CDR3 runs 15 residues. The V gene's germline CDR1 is SGHRS and CDR2 YFSETQ.

The gene calls are TRBV7-3 and TRBJ1-5; no clear D gene. The CDR3 runs to 13 residues. The germline V gene has CDR1 SGHTA and CDR2 FQGTGA. V was shortened by 5 bases and J by 6 bases, with 11 bases between the two germline ends. The DNA for the CDR3 is TGTGCCAGCAGCACGCAAGGTGGTCAGCCCCAGCATTTT. Its translation: CASSTQGGQPQHF.

The chain carries TRBV4-3 and TRBJ2-7, with D perhaps assigned TRBD1 or TRBD2 (5 bases each). The CDR3 loop spans 14 amino acids. V was trimmed by 0 bases and J by 9 bases, leaving 15 bases between them. The germline CDR1 and CDR2 sequences are LGHNA and YSLEER. CDR3 region: CASSQERGLGVQYF. The CDR3 nucleotides read TGCGCCAGCAGCCAAGAGAGGGGTCTGGGCGTGCAGTACTTC.

The CDR3 region has the DNA TGTGCCAGCAGCTTTGGGCAGGGAACAGATACGCAGTATTTT. Encoded protein: CASSFGQGTDTQYF. The chain recombines TRBV7-9 with TRBJ2-3; maybe TRBD1 (5 bases). Trimming pared 3 bases from V and 3 bases from J, leaving 10 bases between. The CDR3 consists of 14 residues. Germline values: CDR1 SEHNR, CDR2 FQNEAQ (reference sequence).

The chain carries TRBV7-9 and TRBJ1-4, with D perhaps TRBD1 (5 bases). The CDR3 spans 16 residues. The germline V and J ends were trimmed by 1 base and 4 bases, with 13 bases remaining between them. Looked up from germline, CDR1 is SEHNR and CDR2 is FQNEAQ (reference sequence). CDR3 protein: CASSLGWGIINEKLFF. In DNA form, the CDR3 reads TGTGCCAGCAGCTTAGGATGGGGGATCATTAATGAAAAACTGTTTTTT.

The chain is built from TRBV2 and TRBJ1-2, with no clear D. From germline, CDR1 is SNHLY and CDR2 FYNNEI. The CDR3 has 12 amino acids. V gave up 7 bases and J gave up 7 bases, with 13 bases separating them. CDR3 loop: CASTPTGRGYTF. The CDR3 DNA reads as TGTGCCAGCACCCCCACTGGCCGTGGCTACACCTTC. The variable domain in full, with the rest retrieved from reference TRBV2 and TRBJ1-2, is EPEVTQTPSHQVTQMGQEVILRCVPISNHLYFYWYRQILGQKVEFLVSFYNNEISEKSEIFDDQFSVERPDGSNFTLKIRSTKLEDSAMYFCASTPTGRGYTFGSGTRLTVV.

The chain employs TRBV6-2 or TRBV6-3 and TRBJ1-1, with D unresolved. Germline V gene lookup returns CDR1 MNHEY and CDR2 SVGEGT. The CDR3 runs to 13 residues. V was pared by 5 bases and J by 1 base, with 8 bases between. CDR3 in DNA: TGTGCCAGCAGTGGGGTCTCGAACACTGAAGCTTTCTTT. Amino acid sequence: CASSGVSNTEAFF.

This clone was picked up one time. The CDR3 nucleotides are TGTGCCAGCAGCTTGAGGGGGCCTGAAGCTTTCTTT. Translating gives CASSLRGPEAFF. The rearrangement links TRBV7-9 to TRBJ1-1; TRBD1 matches 7 bases. Germline V lookup: CDR1 SEHNR, CDR2 FQNEAQ (reference sequence). V shed 3 bases and J 6 bases; nucleotides not matched to a gene: 1. The CDR3 totals 12 residues.

This rearrangement joins TRBV15 to TRBJ2-7, with 10 bases lining up with TRBD1. The J segment lost 1 base and the V segment lost 5 bases, leaving 8 bases of the junction unmatched. CDR1 and CDR2 from the germline V gene are LNHNV and YYDKDF (reference sequence). The CDR3 runs 16 residues. CDR3 nucleotides: TGTGCCACCAGCCCTGGGGGGACAGGGGTTTCCTACGAGCAGTACTTC. It specifies CATSPGGTGVSYEQYF. The full variable domain, completed using reference TRBV15 and TRBJ2-7, is DAMVIQNPRYQVTQFGKPVTLSCSQTLNHNVMYWYQQKSSQAPKLLFHYYDKDFNNEADTPDNFQSRRPNTSFCFLDIRSPGLGDTAMYLCATSPGGTGVSYEQYFGPGTRLTVT.

The chain uses TRBV3-1 (or the pseudogene TRBV3-2) and TRBJ2-7; TRBD2 matches at 8 bases. The trim removed 7 bases at V and 4 bases at J, leaving 18 bases unmatched. Germline CDR1 reads LGHDT; CDR2 reads YNNKEL (reference sequence). The CDR3 totals 17 residues. The CDR3 DNA is TGTGCCAGCACCCTCTGGGGGCGGGGGGCCGAGAGATACGAGCAGTACTTC. Translation: CASTLWGRGAERYEQYF.

This chain connects TRBV11-2 to TRBJ1-1; 7 bases agree with TRBD1. The germline gives CDR1 SGHAT, CDR2 FQNNGV. With 2 bases clipped from V and 5 bases from J, the junction kept 5 bases outside the gene matches. The CDR3 length is 14 residues. The DNA of the CDR3 is TGTGCCAGCAGCTTACAGGGGGAAGGGACTGAAGCTTTCTTT. This translates into CASSLQGEGTEAFF.

The chain combines TRBV4-1 with TRBJ1-1, with D unclear. Trimming stripped 1 base from V and 0 bases from J, with 6 bases between. The CDR3 loop spans 14 amino acids. The V gene's germline CDR1 is MGHRA and CDR2 YSYEKL. The DNA of the CDR3 is TGCGCCAGCAGCCAAGGTGGGGTGAACACTGAAGCTTTCTTT. It is translated as CASSQGGVNTEAFF.

This sequence joins TRBV7-2 and TRBJ2-1; the match to TRBD1 covers 10 bases. The CDR3 sequence is 15 residues long. Germline V gene sequence: CDR1 SGHTA, CDR2 FQGNSA. J gave up 8 bases and V 1 base, and 5 bases lay outside the gene matches. This CDR3 reads CASSLGGQGRYEQFF. The CDR3 coding sequence is TGTGCCAGCAGCTTAGGGGGACAGGGGAGATATGAGCAGTTCTTC.

This clone was seen only a few times. The J gene is TRBJ1-3, the V gene TRBV5-4; D gene ambiguous. The length of the CDR3 is 13 residues. V lost 3 bases to trimming and J lost 2 bases, with 6 bases between them. CDR1 SGHNT and CDR2 YYREEE come from the germline V gene (reference sequence). CDR3: CASSSPTGNTIYF. CDR3 nucleotide sequence: TGTGCCAGCAGCTCCCCTACTGGAAACACCATATATTTT.

This clone was recorded a few times. The V gene is TRBV7-2, the J gene TRBJ1-4, with 9 bases matching TRBD1. In germline, CDR1 is SGHTA, CDR2 FQGNSA. J lost 7 bases, V lost 5 bases, and 11 bases had no gene match. CDR3 size: 16 residues. This CDR3 is CASSPPGTGSREKLFF. The CDR3 DNA sequence: TGTGCCAGCAGCCCACCCGGGACAGGGTCCCGTGAAAAACTGTTTTTT.